The entry that follows covers one T cell receptor beta chain sequence. Its target is unknown. The sample is drawn from a study of shared clonotypes between healthy human individuals. Study background: Contributing individuals were a couple of females and a few males aged 18 to 49. Three plates were used per donor for CD4 naive, three for CD4 memory, two for CD8 naive and one for CD8 memory.

Only in-frame clones appear in the TCRdb table, and some are missing; sequencing was by immunoSEQ multiplex PCR. The data hold around 1.6 million clones, with 98% observed a single time. After removal of 6 bases from V and 5 bases from J, the junction contained 4 bases not matched to a gene. The CDR3 has 13 amino acids. Germline values: CDR1 MNHEY, CDR2 SVGAGI. Study-wide results and limits: Sampling covered blood only; tissue repertoires likely differ. Clonotype sharing across donors was expected to vary with sequencing depth.

Sequenced material: naive CD4+ T cells sorted from blood. Subset in this sample: CD45RA+ positively selected. The chain carries TRBV6-5 and TRBJ2-5, with 9 bases identical to TRBD1. This clonotype originated in a man aged 25-45 years in good health. DNA of the CDR3: TGTGCCAGCAGACGACAGGGGGTGGAGACCCAGTACTTC. Residues: CASRRQGVETQYF.